Below are 20 T cell receptor beta chains sequenced from a single sample in a study of blood T cell repertoires in COVID-19. Sequencing used immunoSEQ multiplex PCR; TCRdb keeps in-frame clones, though not all of them. The repertoire holds about 230,000 clones, roughly 89% seen once, with roughly 4% in the top ten. The sequenced material came from PBMCs or T cells enriched from blood (not recorded which). The receptors were sampled from a woman in her 30s with acute COVID-19.

This clone has just one count. The chain recombines TRBV27 with TRBJ2-7; the D gene is possibly TRBD1 (7 bases). The CDR3 spans 14 residues. Germline V gene sequence: CDR1 MNHEY, CDR2 SMNVEV (reference sequence). V lost 5 bases, J lost 0 bases, and 11 bases lay in between. CDR3 nucleotides: TGTGCCAGCAGTCAGGGGGGCGTCTCCTACGAGCAGTACTTC. Protein sequence: CASSQGGVSYEQYF.

The chain combines TRBV2 with TRBJ2-7; 9 positions match TRBD2. Per the germline V gene, CDR1 is SNHLY and CDR2 is FYNNEI. The V and J ends lost 4 bases and 4 bases, in that order; junction bases with no gene match: 5. The CDR3 covers 14 residues. The CDR3 region has the DNA TGTGCCAGCAGTGTAGCGGGGGCATATTACGAGCAGTACTTC. Residues: CASSVAGAYYEQYF.

This clone was detected only once. The rearrangement uses TRBV18 and TRBJ2-1; a possible D gene is TRBD2 (5 bases). Trimming pared 6 bases from V and 6 bases from J, leaving 9 bases between. There are 12 residues in the CDR3. Germline assignment: CDR1 KGHSH and CDR2 LQKENI. CDR3 sequence: CASSLDFNEQFF. For the CDR3, the DNA is TGTGCCAGCTCCCTGGACTTCAATGAGCAGTTCTTC.

The gene calls are TRBV13 and TRBJ1-2, with D unclear. The CDR3 totals 13 residues. Germline lookup yields CDR1 PRHDT and CDR2 FYEKMQ (reference sequence). V shed 1 base and J shed 6 bases, with 9 bases lying between them. The CDR3 loop is CASSLERADGYTF. The DNA for the CDR3 is TGTGCCAGCAGCTTAGAGAGGGCAGATGGCTACACCTTC.

V usage is TRBV9 and J usage is TRBJ2-5, with TRBD1 matching 8 bases. The CDR3 is made up of 14 amino acids. The J segment lost 2 bases and the V segment lost 4 bases, leaving 4 bases of the junction unmatched. Germline lookup yields CDR1 SGDLS and CDR2 YYNGEE. CDR3 nucleotide sequence: TGTGCCAGCAGCCCGGGACAGGTACAAGAGACCCAGTACTTC. This translates into CASSPGQVQETQYF.

V and J are TRBV7-3 and TRBJ2-3; 7 bases agree with TRBD1. The CDR3 consists of 15 residues. J lost 1 base, V lost 5 bases, and 6 bases had no gene match. Germline V CDR1 and CDR2: SGHTA, FQGTGA. DNA for the CDR3: TGTGCCAGCAGCCTCGACAGGGTCGGCACAGATACGCAGTATTTT. It specifies CASSLDRVGTDTQYF.

The gene calls are TRBV5-1 and TRBJ1-3; a weak D match, TRBD1 (6 bases). Trimming stripped 3 bases from V and 0 bases from J, with 7 bases between. The CDR3 loop spans 14 amino acids. Germline V lookup: CDR1 SGHRS, CDR2 YFSETQ. CDR3 amino acids: CASSSGDSGNTIYF. CDR3 in DNA: TGCGCCAGCAGCTCAGGGGACTCTGGAAACACCATATATTTT.

The J gene is TRBJ1-6, the V gene TRBV5-4; the match to TRBD1 covers 7 bases. V lost 0 bases, J lost 1 base, and 1 base stayed unmatched. Germline V gene data show CDR1 as SGHNT and CDR2 as YYREEE (reference sequence). The CDR3 has 16 amino acids. This chain's CDR3 is CASSLEGASYNSPLHF. For the CDR3, the DNA is TGTGCCAGCAGCTTGGAGGGGGCTTCCTATAATTCACCCCTCCACTTT.

V is TRBV7-2 and J is TRBJ1-2, with 8 bases identical to TRBD1. Germline V gene data show CDR1 as SGHTA and CDR2 as FQGNSA. The V and J ends lost 0 bases and 5 bases, in that order; junction bases with no gene match: 11. The CDR3 consists of 17 residues. CDR3 loop: CASSLAGRTGREYGYTF. The CDR3 nucleotides read TGTGCCAGCAGCTTAGCGGGGAGGACAGGGAGGGAGTATGGCTACACCTTC.

The rearrangement links TRBV11-2 to TRBJ2-2; the D gene is possibly TRBD1 (5 bases). Germline V gives CDR1 SGHAT, CDR2 FQNNGV. V lost 1 base, J lost 3 bases, and 18 bases lay in between. This CDR3 spans 18 amino acids. The CDR3 region is CASSLVSSLGHYTGELFF. CDR3 DNA sequence: TGTGCCAGCAGCTTAGTGTCCTCTTTGGGGCACTACACCGGGGAGCTGTTTTTT. Full variable domain (missing parts from reference TRBV11-2 and TRBJ2-2): EAGVAQSPRYKIIEKRQSVAFWCNPISGHATLYWYQQILGQGPKLLIQFQNNGVVDDSQLPKDRFSAERLKGVDSTLKIQPAKLEDSAVYLCASSLVSSLGHYTGELFFGEGSRLTVL.

This sequence joins TRBV18 and TRBJ1-6; D might be TRBD1 (5 bases). CDR1 and CDR2 (germline): KGHSH, LQKENI. The CDR3 consists of 16 residues. The V and J ends lost 3 bases and 8 bases respectively, with 17 bases between them. Written as DNA, the CDR3 is TGTGCCAGCTCACCCAGAGTCGGGGGTTGGGATTCACCCCTCCACTTT. As protein: CASSPRVGGWDSPLHF. The variable domain in full, with the rest retrieved from reference TRBV18 and TRBJ1-6, is NAGVMQNPRHLVRRRGQEARLRCSPMKGHSHVYWYRQLPEEGLKFMVYLQKENIIDESGMPKERFSAEFPKEGPSILRIQQVVRGDSAAYFCASSPRVGGWDSPLHFGNGTRLTVT.

The rearrangement links TRBV7-2 to TRBJ2-2; tentatively, D is TRBD2 (6 bases). The CDR3 spans 16 residues. Germline lookup yields CDR1 SGHTA and CDR2 FQGNSA. V lost 1 base and J lost 3, with 12 bases in between. The CDR3 nucleotides are TGTGCCAGCAGCTTAGACCGCGGGACTCACACCGGGGAGCTGTTTTTT. This gives the protein CASSLDRGTHTGELFF.

V and J are TRBV2 and TRBJ2-7; 7 nucleotides align to TRBD1. Germline CDR1 and CDR2: SNHLY and FYNNEI. The length of the CDR3 is 14 residues. Unmatched junction bases numbered 11, after V lost 8 bases and J lost 4 bases. CDR3 bases: TGTGCCAGCGGAAACCCCGGGACAGCGTACGAGCAGTACTTC. The encoded protein is CASGNPGTAYEQYF.

The chain links TRBV7-2 to TRBJ1-1; no firm D call. The ends were cut back, 1 base at V and 0 bases at J, with 6 bases in the middle. The germline CDR1 and CDR2 sequences are SGHTA and FQGNSA. The CDR3 consists of 14 residues. The CDR3 loop is CASSLGVLNTEAFF. DNA of the CDR3: TGTGCCAGCAGCTTAGGAGTCTTGAACACTGAAGCTTTCTTT.

This clone was seen once. This rearrangement joins TRBV9 to TRBJ1-5; 11 nucleotides match TRBD1. The CDR3 has 15 residues. Germline CDR1 reads SGDLS; CDR2 reads YYNGEE. After removal of 4 bases from V and 6 bases from J, the junction contained 6 bases not matched to a gene. CDR3 sequence (DNA): TGTGCCAGCAGCCCCAGTGGGACAGGGGGTCAGCCCCAGCATTTT. Residues: CASSPSGTGGQPQHF.

This chain connects TRBV5-1 to TRBJ1-1; TRBD1 is a possible D gene (5 bases). Germline V gene data show CDR1 as SGHRS and CDR2 as YFSETQ. Between the trimmed V and J ends, which lost 2 bases and 1 base, there was a span of 15 bases. The CDR3 spans 16 residues. The CDR3 DNA is TGCGCCAGCAGCTTAAGGTTAGGGGTCCCGAACACTGAAGCTTTCTTT. This codes for CASSLRLGVPNTEAFF.

The V and J genes are TRBV6-5 and TRBJ2-7; TRBD1 is a possible D gene (6 bases). This CDR3 has 12 residues. CDR1 MNHEY and CDR2 SVGAGI come from the germline V gene. Between the trimmed V and J ends, which lost 2 bases and 6 bases, there was a span of 8 bases. This chain's CDR3 is CASSYGGREQYF. The CDR3 DNA reads TGTGCCAGCAGTTACGGGGGCCGCGAGCAGTACTTC.

The V call is TRBV7-9, the J call TRBJ2-7; possible D gene TRBD1, 6 bases. V was cut by 4 bases and J by 3 bases, with 16 bases left in between. The V gene's germline CDR1 is SEHNR and CDR2 FQNEAQ (reference sequence). The CDR3 extends over 15 amino acids. This CDR3 is CASSYMATGNYEQYF. CDR3 nucleotides: TGTGCCAGCAGCTATATGGCCACAGGGAACTACGAGCAGTACTTC.

This clone has a single count. The chain combines TRBV6-5 with TRBJ1-4; TRBD1 matches at 8 bases. Germline CDR1 and CDR2: MNHEY and SVGAGI. The ends lost 7 bases at V and 10 bases at J; junction bases unmatched: 8. This CDR3 contains 13 residues. The CDR3 spells CASKRAGGGKLFF. The CDR3 DNA reads TGTGCCAGCAAGAGGGCAGGGGGCGGAAAACTGTTTTTT.

This chain joins TRBV9 and TRBJ1-6, with TRBD1 matching over 8 bases. CDR1 is SGDLS, CDR2 YYNGEE, per germline. The CDR3 has 15 residues. With 0 bases clipped from V and 9 bases from J, the junction kept 5 bases outside the gene matches. The CDR3 here is CASSVEPDRGSPLHF. The DNA for the CDR3 is TGTGCCAGCAGCGTAGAGCCCGACAGGGGTTCACCCCTCCACTTT.